Listed below are T cell receptor beta chains from one sample, sequenced in a study of response to subunit inactivated influenza vaccine. TCRdb analysed the RT-PCR reads with MiXCR anew, one entry per CDR3 protein. This sample has about 160,000 distinct CDR3 sequences, with roughly a tenth found just once. This material consisted of non-naive T cells sorted from PBMCs, taken roughly 6 weeks after vaccination. These receptors all come from a man aged 50 or older who received an inactivated influenza vaccine. CDR3s include the opening cysteine and the closing phenylalanine or tryptophan. Each record gives: D gene, clone size, V gene, J gene, CDR3 DNA, CDR3 protein. D genes are given only for firm matches. Some rows mark clone size as missing; the rest say once, few, many or name a class of expanded clone.

TRBD1	many	TRBV4-2	TRBJ2-7	TGTGCCAGCAGCCAAGAGGGCGGACAGGGGAGGTACTACGAGCAGTACTTC	CASSQEGGQGRYYEQYF
TRBD2	few	TRBV25-1	TRBJ2-1	TGTGCCAGCAGTGAGAACACCGGGACTAGCGAGTTCTTC	CASSENTGTSEFF
NA	many	TRBV9	TRBJ1-3	TGTGCCAGCAGCGCCGCCTCCGGAAACACCATATATTTT	CASSAASGNTIYF
NA	few	TRBV20-1	TRBJ1-2	TGCAGTGCTAGGAGTAAGGCCAACCCTAACTATGGCTACACCTTC	CSARSKANPNYGYTF
TRBD2	few	TRBV7-9	TRBJ2-7	TGTGCCAGCAGCTCGGCGGGGGGGAGCGAGCAGTACTTC	CASSSAGGSEQYF
NA	few	TRBV6-2/TRBV6-3	TRBJ2-1	TGTGCCAGCAGTTTTGACTTGCGGACCCCAGGCCTCTACAATGAGCAGTTCTTC	CASSFDLRTPGLYNEQFF
TRBD1	NA	TRBV7-8	TRBJ2-2	TGTGCCAGCAGCTGGGCCGGGACAGGGGGGACCGGGGAGCTGTTTTTT	CASSWAGTGGTGELFF
NA	many	TRBV27	TRBJ2-3	TGTGCCAGCAGTCTCCTGGCCGGGCGGATGACAGATACGCAGTATTTT	CASSLLAGRMTDTQYF
NA	NA	TRBV7-9	TRBJ2-3	TGTGCCAGCAGTGTCTGGGCAGATACGCAGTATTTT	CASSVWADTQYF
NA	many	TRBV2	TRBJ2-1	TGTGCCTCCTCCCGAGGGGGGGCCTACTACAATGAGCAGTTCTTC	CASSRGGAYYNEQFF
TRBD2	few	TRBV5-1	TRBJ2-1	TGCGCCAGCAGCCAGGGACTAGCGGGATTCTATGAGCAGTTCTTC	CASSQGLAGFYEQFF
NA	many	TRBV6-1	TRBJ1-6	TGTGCCAGCAGTCGGGGAATCGGTAATTCACCCCTCCACTTT	CASSRGIGNSPLHF
TRBD1	NA	TRBV5-1	TRBJ2-2	TGCGCCAGCAGCTTGGTTGCGGACAGGTCGACCGGGGAGCTGTTTTTT	CASSLVADRSTGELFF
NA	many	TRBV5-1	TRBJ2-1	TGCGCCAGCAGCTTGGGTCAGGGTAGCAATGAGCAGTTCTTC	CASSLGQGSNEQFF
TRBD1	many	TRBV7-9	TRBJ2-5	TGTGCCAGCAGCACGGGACAGCCAAAAGAGACCCAGTACTTC	CASSTGQPKETQYF
TRBD1	many	TRBV4-1	TRBJ1-1	TGCGCCAGCAGCCAACCGGGACAGCGACGAAGAACCACTGAAGCTTTCTTT	CASSQPGQRRRTTEAFF
NA	few	TRBV28	TRBJ2-2	TGTGCCAGCAGTTTATTGCAACTAGCTCAGAACACCGGGGAGCTGTTTTTT	CASSLLQLAQNTGELFF
NA	many	TRBV7-2	TRBJ2-3	TGTGCCAGCAGCTTAGCGGTCGGTTTTGGGACAGATACGCAGTATTTT	CASSLAVGFGTDTQYF
NA	many	TRBV20-1	TRBJ2-7	TGCAGTGCTAGAGCGTACAGGACGGAGACCTACGAGCAGTACTTC	CSARAYRTETYEQYF
NA	NA	TRBV7-2	TRBJ2-3	TGTGCCAGCAGCCCCCAGGGTGCAGATACGCAGTATTTT	CASSPQGADTQYF
TRBD2	few	TRBV14	TRBJ2-7	TGTGCCAGCAGCCAACAAGCGGGGGCGGGCGAGCAGTACTTC	CASSQQAGAGEQYF
TRBD2	many	TRBV7-2	TRBJ2-5	TGTGCCAGCAGCTTACAAGCGGGGGGGTTGCTTGAGACCCAGTACTTC	CASSLQAGGLLETQYF
NA	few	TRBV7-3	TRBJ2-2	TGTGCCAGCAGCTTAAGGTATCAGGTTTGGCTAGAGAGGACCGGGGAGCTGTTTTTT	CASSLRYQVWLERTGELFF
TRBD1	NA	TRBV7-8	TRBJ1-4	TGTGCCAGCAGCGAGGGGGGACAGCTTAATGAAAAACTGTTTTTT	CASSEGGQLNEKLFF
TRBD1	NA	TRBV10-3	TRBJ2-7	TGTGCCATCAGCCCGGGACAGGGTGTGGAGCAGTACTTC	CAISPGQGVEQYF
NA	NA	TRBV18	TRBJ1-3	TGTGCCAGCTCAATAGGGAGCTCTGGAAACACCATATATTTT	CASSIGSSGNTIYF
NA	few	TRBV28	TRBJ2-1	TGTGCCAGCAGTTTAGGGCAGGGGTATAACAATGAGCAGTTCTTC	CASSLGQGYNNEQFF
TRBD1	NA	TRBV7-9	TRBJ2-7	TGTGCCAGCAGCCCGATACAGGGGAGAGGGGACGAGCAGTACTTC	CASSPIQGRGDEQYF
TRBD2	many	TRBV7-2	TRBJ2-3	TGTGCCAGCAGGCGTGAACTAGCGCAAAGCACAGATACGCAGTATTTT	CASRRELAQSTDTQYF
NA	NA	TRBV2	TRBJ1-2	TGTGCCCTCAGTTTAATCTGGGGCTTGGACCGTGATAACTATGGCTACACCTTC	CALSLIWGLDRDNYGYTF
TRBD2	few	TRBV6-1	TRBJ2-7	TGTGCCAGCAAACCCCCGACGGGAGGGCCCTACGAGCAGTACTTC	CASKPPTGGPYEQYF
NA	NA	TRBV20-1	TRBJ2-7	TGCAGTGCTAGAGAACACGAGCAGTACTTC	CSAREHEQYF
TRBD1	few	TRBV6-1	TRBJ2-7	TGTGCCAGCAGTGCGGACAGGGCCTCCTACGAGCAGTACTTC	CASSADRASYEQYF
NA	NA	TRBV20-1	TRBJ1-5	TGCAGTGCTAGAGTGGGTATCGACAATCAGCCCCAGCATTTT	CSARVGIDNQPQHF
NA	many	TRBV12-3/TRBV12-4	TRBJ1-6	TGTGCCAGCAGCCACGGAGGGAGGCGGGGTAATTCACCCCTCCACTTT	CASSHGGRRGNSPLHF
NA	NA	TRBV4-1	TRBJ2-1	TGCGCCAGCAGCCTTCGTCCCGGGACTTTCTACAATGAGCAGTTCTTC	CASSLRPGTFYNEQFF
NA	NA	TRBV9	TRBJ2-1	TGTGCCAGCAGCGCCAGGGGAAGGGGTTACAATGAGCAGTTCTTC	CASSARGRGYNEQFF
NA	many	TRBV6-2/TRBV6-3	TRBJ2-1	TGTGCCAGCAGCCGCACCAATGAGCAGTTCTTC	CASSRTNEQFF
NA	few	TRBV19	TRBJ1-2	TGTGCCAGTAGACGAGGGATACAGTGGGGAGTTAACTATGGCTACACCTTC	CASRRGIQWGVNYGYTF
TRBD1	few	TRBV20-1	TRBJ2-7	TGCAGTGCTACACAGGGGGTTGCATACGAGCAGTACTTC	CSATQGVAYEQYF
NA	few	TRBV7-8	TRBJ2-5	TGTGCCAGCACCCAAGGGGGAGGGCAGGCACAAGAGACCCAGTACTTC	CASTQGGGQAQETQYF
TRBD2	few	TRBV7-2	TRBJ2-3	TGTGCCAGCAGCCGTAGCGGGGGGCGCACAGATACGCAGTATTTT	CASSRSGGRTDTQYF
TRBD2	many	TRBV28	TRBJ2-1	TGTGCCAGCAGACCTCAACTAGCGGCCCTTTGGGGTGAGCAGTTCTTC	CASRPQLAALWGEQFF
NA	NA	TRBV10-3	TRBJ2-7	TGTGCCACCGGGGCTCACGAGCAGTACTTC	CATGAHEQYF
NA	few	TRBV7-2	TRBJ1-2	TGTGCCAGCAGCTTAGTCGTTGGGGTGACTAACTATGGCTACACCTTC	CASSLVVGVTNYGYTF
NA	NA	TRBV12-3/TRBV12-4	TRBJ2-7	TGTGCCAGCAGCTACCATAGCCCGGAGCAGTACTTC	CASSYHSPEQYF
TRBD1	NA	TRBV15	TRBJ2-1	TGTGCCACCAGCACGACAGGGGCGCCCTACAATGAGCAGTTCTTC	CATSTTGAPYNEQFF